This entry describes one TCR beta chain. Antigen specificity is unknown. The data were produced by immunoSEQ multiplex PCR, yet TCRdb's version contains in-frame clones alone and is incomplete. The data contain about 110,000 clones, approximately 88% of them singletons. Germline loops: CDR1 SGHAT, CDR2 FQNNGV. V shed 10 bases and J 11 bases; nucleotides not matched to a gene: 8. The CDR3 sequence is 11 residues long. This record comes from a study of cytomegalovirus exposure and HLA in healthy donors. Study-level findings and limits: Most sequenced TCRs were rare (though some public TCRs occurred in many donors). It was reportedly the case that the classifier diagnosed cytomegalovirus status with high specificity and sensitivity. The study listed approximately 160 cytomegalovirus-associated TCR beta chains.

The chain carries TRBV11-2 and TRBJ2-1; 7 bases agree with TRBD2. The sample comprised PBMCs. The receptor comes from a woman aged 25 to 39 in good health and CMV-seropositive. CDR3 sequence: CATRSGIKQFF. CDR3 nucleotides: TGTGCCACGAGGAGCGGGATAAAGCAGTTCTTC. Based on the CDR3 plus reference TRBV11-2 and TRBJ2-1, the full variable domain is EAGVAQSPRYKIIEKRQSVAFWCNPISGHATLYWYQQILGQGPKLLIQFQNNGVVDDSQLPKDRFSAERLKGVDSTLKIQPAKLEDSAVYLCATRSGIKQFFGPGTRLTVL.